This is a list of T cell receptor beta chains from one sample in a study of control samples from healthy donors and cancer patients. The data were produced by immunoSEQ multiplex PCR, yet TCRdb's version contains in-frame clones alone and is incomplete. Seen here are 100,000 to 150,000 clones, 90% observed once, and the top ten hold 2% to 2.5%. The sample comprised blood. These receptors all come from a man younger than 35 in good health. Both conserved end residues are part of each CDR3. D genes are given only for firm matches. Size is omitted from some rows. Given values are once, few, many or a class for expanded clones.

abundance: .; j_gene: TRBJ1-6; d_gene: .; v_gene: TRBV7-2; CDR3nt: TGTGCCAGCTCCCCAAATCCTAATTCACCCCTCCACTTT; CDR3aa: CASSPNPNSPLHF
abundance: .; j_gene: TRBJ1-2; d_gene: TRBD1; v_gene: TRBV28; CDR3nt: TGTGCCAGCAGTCTTCGACAGGGTTTAGGATATGGCTACACCTTC; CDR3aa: CASSLRQGLGYGYTF
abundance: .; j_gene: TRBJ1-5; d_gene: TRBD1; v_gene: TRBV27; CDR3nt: TGTGCCAGCAGTCGGACAGGGGGCCGTCAGCCCCAGCATTTT; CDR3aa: CASSRTGGRQPQHF
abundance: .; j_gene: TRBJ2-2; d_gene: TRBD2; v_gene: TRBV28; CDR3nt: TGTGCCAGCAGGACTAGCGGCACCGGGGAGCTGTTTTTT; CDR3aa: CASRTSGTGELFF
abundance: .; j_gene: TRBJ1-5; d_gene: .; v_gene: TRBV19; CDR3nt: TGTGCCAGTTCCAGGGGAGGCAATCAGCCCCAGCATTTT; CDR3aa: CASSRGGNQPQHF
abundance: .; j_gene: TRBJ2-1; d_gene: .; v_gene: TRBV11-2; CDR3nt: TGTGCCAGCAGCTTCACAGGGAAACCTGAGCAGTTCTTC; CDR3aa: CASSFTGKPEQFF
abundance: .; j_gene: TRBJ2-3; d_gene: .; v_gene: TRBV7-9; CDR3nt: TGTGCCAGCAGCCCCCCCCAGAACGAAAGCACAGATACGCAGTATTTT; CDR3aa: CASSPPQNESTDTQYF
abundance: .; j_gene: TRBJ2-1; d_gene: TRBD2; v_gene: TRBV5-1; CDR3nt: TGCGCCAGCAGGACTAGCGGGGACAACAATGAGCAGTTCTTC; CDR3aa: CASRTSGDNNEQFF
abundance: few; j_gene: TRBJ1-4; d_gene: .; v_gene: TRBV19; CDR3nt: TGTGCCAGTACACCACGGGCAACTAATGAAAAACTGTTTTTT; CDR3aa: CASTPRATNEKLFF
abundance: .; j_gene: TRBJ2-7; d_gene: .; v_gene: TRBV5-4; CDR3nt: TGTGCCAGCAGCGGTGACAGGCAAGGCACCTACGAGCAGTACTTC; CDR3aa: CASSGDRQGTYEQYF
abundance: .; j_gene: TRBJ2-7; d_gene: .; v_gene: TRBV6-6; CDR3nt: TGTGCCAGCAGCCCTCGCCGGGGGAGCTCCTACGAGCAGTACTTC; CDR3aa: CASSPRRGSSYEQYF
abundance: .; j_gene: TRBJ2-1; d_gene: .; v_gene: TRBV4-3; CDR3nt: TGCGCCAGCAGCCAAGAGGGTACTGAGCAGTTCTTC; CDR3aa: CASSQEGTEQFF
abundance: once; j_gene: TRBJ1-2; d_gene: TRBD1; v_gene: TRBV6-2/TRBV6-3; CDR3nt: TGTGCCAGCAGTTACTTTCAACCGACAGGGTCTCATGGCTACACCTTC; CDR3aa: CASSYFQPTGSHGYTF
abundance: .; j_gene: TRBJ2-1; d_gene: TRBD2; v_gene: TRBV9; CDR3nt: TGTGCCAGCAGCGCCGCGGGACTAGCCGCCCATGAGCAGTTCTTC; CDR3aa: CASSAAGLAAHEQFF
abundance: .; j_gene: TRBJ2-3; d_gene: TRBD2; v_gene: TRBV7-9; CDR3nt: TGTGCCAGCAGACCACTAGCGGGGGGGCCAGGAGATACGCAGTATTTT; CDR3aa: CASRPLAGGPGDTQYF